This T cell receptor beta chain was identified during a study of blood T cell repertoires in COVID-19. Study context: PBMCs, B-cell-depleted T cells, or T cells provided the cDNA or gDNA that made up the material.

Germline-derived CDR1 and CDR2 are PRHDT and FYEKMQ (reference sequence). Losses at the gene ends were 2 bases for V and 5 bases for J; bases not matched to a gene: 6. The CDR3 contains 15 residues. Under the authors' procedure: Scientists estimated how many nucleated cells there were by amplifying reference gene primers. Measured with immunoSEQ multiplex PCR; TCRdb has only the in-frame clones, and not every one. V, J and clone size derive from that table, while D and trimming were established from the DNA sequence. The table records over 110,000 clones, about four fifths of them present only once. This chain links TRBV13 with TRBJ2-1; 7 bases match TRBD2. This TCR derives from a man aged 65-85 years who had recovered from COVID-19. Sequencing was done on a sample of peripheral blood. CDR3 nucleotides: TGTGCCAGCAGCTTATACCTAGCGGCCAACAATGAGCAGTTCTTC. Translated: CASSLYLAANNEQFF.